This entry concerns a single TCR beta chain. In the original workflow: Amplification from reference gene primers served as the basis for estimated nucleated cell counts. Sequenced by immunoSEQ multiplex PCR; TCRdb stores in-frame clones only, minus some. Clone size and V and J calls were adopted from that table, with D and trimming inferred from the DNA. This table holds about 200,000 clones, 85% to 90% found once. V lost 5 bases and J lost 0, with 11 bases in between. The CDR3 is 16 residues long. Germline V gene data show CDR1 as MNHEY and CDR2 as SMNVEV (reference sequence). The data were obtained in a study of blood T cell repertoires in COVID-19.

The TCR was taken from a man aged 18 to 29 with active or convalescent COVID-19. This sequence joins TRBV27 and TRBJ1-6; D not certain. Sequencing was done on a sample of peripheral blood. CDR3 residues: CASSLFEGSYNSPLHF. In nucleotides, the CDR3 is TGTGCCAGCAGTCTTTTCGAGGGCTCCTATAATTCACCCCTCCACTTT.